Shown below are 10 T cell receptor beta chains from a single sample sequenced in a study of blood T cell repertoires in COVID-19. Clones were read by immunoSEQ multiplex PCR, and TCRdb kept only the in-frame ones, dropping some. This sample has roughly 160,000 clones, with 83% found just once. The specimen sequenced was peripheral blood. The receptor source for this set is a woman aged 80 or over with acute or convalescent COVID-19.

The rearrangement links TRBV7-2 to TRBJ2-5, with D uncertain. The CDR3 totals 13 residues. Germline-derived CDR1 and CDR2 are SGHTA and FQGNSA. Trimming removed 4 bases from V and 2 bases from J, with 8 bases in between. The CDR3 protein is CASSYGPQETQYF. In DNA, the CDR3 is TGTGCCAGCAGCTATGGGCCGCAAGAGACCCAGTACTTC.

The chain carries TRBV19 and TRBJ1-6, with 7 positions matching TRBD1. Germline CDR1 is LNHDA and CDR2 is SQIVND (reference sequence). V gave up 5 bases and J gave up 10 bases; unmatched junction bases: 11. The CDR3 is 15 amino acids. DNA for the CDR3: TGTGCCAGTAGTCCAAAAACAGGGGCCAGCTCACCCCTCCACTTT. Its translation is CASSPKTGASSPLHF.

The CDR3 is CASSQSRPGVGEQYF. In DNA form, the CDR3 reads TGTGCCAGCAGCCAATCCCGGCCAGGGGTCGGCGAGCAGTACTTC. This rearrangement joins TRBV3-1 (or the pseudogene TRBV3-2) to TRBJ2-7; a weak D match, TRBD1 (6 bases). V lost 2 bases to trimming and J lost 6 bases, with 17 bases between them. The germline gives CDR1 LGHDT, CDR2 YNNKEL (reference sequence). The CDR3 sequence is 15 residues long.

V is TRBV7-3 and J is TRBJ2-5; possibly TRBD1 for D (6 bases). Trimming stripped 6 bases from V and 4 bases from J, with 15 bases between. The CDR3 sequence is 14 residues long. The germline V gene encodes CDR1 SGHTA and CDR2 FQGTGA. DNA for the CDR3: TGTGCCAGCAGTCCGCTGGCAGGGGTAGAGACCCAGTACTTC. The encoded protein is CASSPLAGVETQYF.

The CDR3 loop is CSVGTGLSELFF. In nucleotides, the CDR3 is TGCAGCGTTGGTACAGGTCTAAGCGAACTGTTTTTT. J is TRBJ1-4 and V is TRBV29-1, with D possibly TRBD1 on 5 matching bases. Germline V gives CDR1 SQVTM, CDR2 ANQGSEA. Trimming removed 4 bases from V and 12 bases from J, with 15 bases in between. The CDR3 length is 12 residues.

CDR3 residues: CASSRTGTGGAGGYTF. CDR3 bases: TGTGCCAGCAGTCGAACCGGGACAGGGGGCGCTGGTGGCTACACCTTC. J is TRBJ1-2 and V is TRBV28; 12 bases align to TRBD1. The CDR3 loop spans 16 amino acids. V trimming: 5 bases; J trimming: 7 bases; junction bases outside the gene matches: 11. Germline lookup yields CDR1 MDHEN and CDR2 SYDVKM.

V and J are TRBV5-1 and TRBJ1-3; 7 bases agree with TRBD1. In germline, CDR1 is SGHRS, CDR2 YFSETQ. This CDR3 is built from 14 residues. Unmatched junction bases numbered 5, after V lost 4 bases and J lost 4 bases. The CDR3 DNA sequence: TGCGCCAGCAGCGTACAGGGGTCAGGAAACACCATATATTTT. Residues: CASSVQGSGNTIYF.

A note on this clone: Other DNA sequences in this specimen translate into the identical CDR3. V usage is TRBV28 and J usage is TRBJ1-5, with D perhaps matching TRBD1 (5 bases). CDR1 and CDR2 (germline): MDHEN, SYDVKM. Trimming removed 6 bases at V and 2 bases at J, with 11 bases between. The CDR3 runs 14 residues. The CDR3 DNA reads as TGTGCCAGCAGATCGGGGGGAGGCAATCAGCCCCAGCATTTT. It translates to CASRSGGGNQPQHF.

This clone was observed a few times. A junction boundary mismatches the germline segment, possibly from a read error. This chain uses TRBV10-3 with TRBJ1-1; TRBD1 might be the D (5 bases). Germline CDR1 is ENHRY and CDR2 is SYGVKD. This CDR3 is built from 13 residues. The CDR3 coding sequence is TGTGCCATCCGTGACAGAGGAGGCACTGAAGCTTTCTTT. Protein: CAIRDRGGTEAFF.

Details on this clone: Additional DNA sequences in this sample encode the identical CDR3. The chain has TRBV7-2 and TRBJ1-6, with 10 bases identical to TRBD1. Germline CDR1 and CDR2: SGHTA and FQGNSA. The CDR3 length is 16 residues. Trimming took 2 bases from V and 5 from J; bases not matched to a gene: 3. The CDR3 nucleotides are TGTGCCAGCAGCTTAAAAGGGACAGGGGATAATTCACCCCTCCACTTT. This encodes CASSLKGTGDNSPLHF.